Included here is one TCR beta chain sequence, with context. Additional DNA sequences in this sample encode the identical CDR3. Trimming pared 4 bases from V and 2 bases from J, leaving 8 bases between. There are 13 residues in the CDR3. CDR1 is MDHEN and CDR2 is SYDVKM in the germline V gene. This sample is part of a study of shared clonotypes between healthy human individuals. In the source study's methods: With immunoSEQ giving junction-only sequences and no quality scores, filtering differed. Sequencing used immunoSEQ multiplex PCR; TCRdb keeps in-frame clones, though not all of them. That table supplies the V and J calls and clone size; D and trimming were determined from the DNA. Seen here are roughly 2,000,000 clones, 90% to 95% observed once, and the top ten hold about 1.6%. Naive-designated CD8 cells lacked CD45RO, were positively enriched for CCR7, and omitted terminally differentiated effector memory CD45RA+ cells.

The sequenced sample consisted of naive CD8+ T cells from PBMCs. This chain joins TRBV28 and TRBJ2-5, with a possible D match to TRBD1 (6 bases). This sequence was found in a man younger than 35 in good health. Some clones in this sample may be carry-over from other donors' samples. CDR3 loop: CASSWTEQETQYF. As DNA, the CDR3 is TGTGCCAGCAGTTGGACAGAGCAAGAGACCCAGTACTTC. Full variable domain (outside the CDR3, taken from reference TRBV28 and TRBJ2-5): DVKVTQSSRYLVKRTGEKVFLECVQDMDHENMFWYRQDPGLGLRLIYFSYDVKMKEKGDIPEGYSVSREKKERFSLILESASTNQTSMYLCASSWTEQETQYFGPGTRLLVL.